This T cell receptor (beta chain) was obtained from a study of blood T cell repertoires in COVID-19. Study context: Some COVID-19 samples were acute and others convalescent; all came from the United States, Italy and Spain.

In the source study's methods: Estimated nucleated cell counts came from reference gene primer amplification. Repertoires were generated with immunoSEQ multiplex PCR, while TCRdb's copy carries only in-frame clones and drops some. Clone size and V and J calls were adopted from that table, with D and trimming inferred from the DNA. The sample holds 120,000 or so clones, over 65% seen once. Trimming shortened V by 3 bases and J by 6 bases, and 12 bases separated the two germline ends. Germline CDR1 reads SNHLY; CDR2 reads FYNNEI. The CDR3 contains 13 residues. This sequence joins TRBV2 and TRBJ2-7; possibly TRBD1 for D (5 bases). This receptor was obtained from a woman in her 70s with acute or convalescent COVID-19. The sequenced sample was peripheral blood. The CDR3 DNA follows: TGTGCCAGCAGTGAGGGGCAAAAGCTCGAGCAGTACTTC. It specifies CASSEGQKLEQYF.